This T cell receptor beta chain was recorded in a study of technical replicates of blood from a few donors. The CDR3 is 14 residues long. CDR1 and CDR2 from the germline V gene are LGHNA and YSLEER. The germline V and J ends were trimmed by 1 base and 7 bases, with 13 bases remaining between them. Libraries were prepared by immunoSEQ multiplex PCR; TCRdb keeps only in-frame clonotypes and omits some of them. In the table there are roughly 80,000 clones, 75% to 90% of which are singletons. This clone was observed once. This clonotype was sampled from a human donor in good health. The chain carries TRBV4-3 and TRBJ1-2; weak D call: TRBD1 (5 bases). Input material: T cells isolated from PBMCs. The CDR3: CASSQVGGTGGYTF. In DNA form, the CDR3 reads TGCGCCAGCAGCCAAGTGGGGGGTACGGGTGGCTACACCTTC.